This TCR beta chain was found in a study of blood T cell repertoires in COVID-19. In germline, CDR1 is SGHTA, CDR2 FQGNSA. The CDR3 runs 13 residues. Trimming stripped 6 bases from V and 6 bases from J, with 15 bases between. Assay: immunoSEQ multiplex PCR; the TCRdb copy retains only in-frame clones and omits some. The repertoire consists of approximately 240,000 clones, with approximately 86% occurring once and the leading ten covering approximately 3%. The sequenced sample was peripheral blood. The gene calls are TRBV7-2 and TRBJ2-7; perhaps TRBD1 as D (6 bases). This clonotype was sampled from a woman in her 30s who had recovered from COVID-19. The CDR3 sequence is CASREQGPSEQYF. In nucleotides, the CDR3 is TGTGCCAGCAGGGAACAGGGTCCCAGCGAGCAGTACTTC.